A selection of T cell receptor beta chains follows, all from one sample in a study of blood T cell repertoires in COVID-19. TCRdb's copy holds only in-frame clones and misses some; the assay was immunoSEQ multiplex PCR. Of about 110,000 clones in the sample, about 72% were seen once. The sequenced sample was peripheral blood. The receptors derive from a woman between 55 and 75 years old with acute or convalescent COVID-19. CDR3s include the opening cysteine and the closing phenylalanine or tryptophan. Each record gives: V gene, clone size, CDR3 protein. Not all rows give a size; the values are once, few, many and, for expanded clones, a class.

>TRBV28|.
CASSKRGLGQGSGYTF
>TRBV3-1/TRBV3-2|once
CASSEGAGANVLTF
>TRBV7-3|few
CASSDLELGVGTDTQYF
>TRBV28|.
CASSPGQYGYTF
>TRBV2|.
CASRGTGGFNGYTF
>TRBV7-9|.
CASMKFQGPYEQYF
>TRBV12-3/TRBV12-4|.
CASSPGDFYGYTF
>TRBV14|.
CASSLAQGNTEAFF
>TRBV19|.
CASSSRQGGLNQPQHF
>TRBV10-3|.
CATAASGNTIYF
>TRBV3-1/TRBV3-2|.
CASSQGTGYNYEQYF
>TRBV3-1/TRBV3-2|.
CASSQEGRLAGNF
>TRBV5-1|.
CASSLNGGSGNTIYF
>TRBV6-4|.
CASSDSPGDAGELFF
>TRBV6-2/TRBV6-3|.
CASSYSPWRGDTNTEAFF
>TRBV18|.
CASSPDRNQPQHF
>TRBV6-5|.
CASSLRTVGTEAFF
>TRBV11-1|.
CASSLDGGETQYF
>TRBV7-3|.
CASSLRGHDNSPLHF
>TRBV5-4|.
CASSLGGGLRSGNTIYF
>TRBV24-1|few
CATSDTGQKRNTDTQYF
>TRBV3-1/TRBV3-2|.
CASSQEERLPGAFF
>TRBV7-8|.
CASSLVGQGVSTIYF
>TRBV7-9|few
CASSLASGEEETQYF
>TRBV5-1|.
CASSLEPPIYEQYF
>TRBV21-1|.
CAGGYEQYF
>TRBV12-2|few
CASRLAYCCSGANVLTF
>TRBV11-2|once
CASSLSLISGNTIYF
>TRBV5-8|.
CASSLPGGSNRELFF
>TRBV12-3/TRBV12-4|.
CASSLTGDQPQHF
>TRBV20-1|.
CSANRGRSQHF
>TRBV20-1|few
CSASRTEGAEKLFF
>TRBV4-3|.
CASSQGTGLAYEQYF
>TRBV29-1|.
CSVEDLLESGGELFF
>TRBV19|.
CASSPTGFNSPLHF
>TRBV6-4|.
CASSDWAGRALTF
>TRBV19|once
CASRNSLNYGYTF
>TRBV7-3|.
CASSRLAGGRETQYF
>TRBV27|once
CASSLSLAGLAEQYF
>TRBV2|.
CASLGQGKETQYF
>TRBV10-3|.
CATRQGAVRNTIYF
>TRBV30|.
CAWKARGPMEKLFF
>TRBV28|.
CANQDRGNSPLHF
>TRBV15|.
CATSRVGAVQPQHF
>TRBV9|.
CASSGPASGYQETQYF
>TRBV9|.
CASSVDRGRYGYTF
>TRBV4-1|.
CASSRGASGNTIYF
>TRBV5-6|.
CASSLRGIGGNTIYF
>TRBV6-5|.
CASSYTGEGVNEKLFF
>TRBV19|.
CASMRTATSYEQYF
>TRBV5-6|.
CASSLAQLGYTF
>TRBV2|.
CASSEVRGGPGELFF
>TRBV7-3|.
CASSPGGDPTVYEQYF
>TRBV3-1/TRBV3-2|.
CASSPMVIGLAGAYEQYF
>TRBV5-1|.
CASSYGTSRIDTQYF